This T cell receptor (beta chain) emerged from a study of human T cells and chemical hapten exposure. At the level of the study: 2% DPC applied to a 2 cm by 2 cm arm area sensitized donors. Regarding the study as a whole: With alopecia, donors may have immune responses unlike healthy people's.

Time point reported: patch test 3, about 24 weeks after DPC sensitization. Treatment: therapeutic diphenylcyclopropenone sensitization with weekly scalp DPC. Unfractionated whole blood served as the source for total RNA extraction. The CDR3 totals 14 residues. Germline lookup yields CDR1 SGHTA and CDR2 FQGNSA. Trimming took 1 base from V and 6 from J, leaving 10 bases between them. This clonotype was detected only a few times. Its antigen is undetermined. TCRdb re-derived calls from the RACE reads in MiXCR, one entry per CDR3 protein. The table lists fewer than 200,000 distinct CDR3 sequences, around a quarter of them singletons.

The sequencing used whole blood, collected in connection with sensitization to the hapten diphenylcyclopropenone (DPC). This sequence was found in a woman under 30 with alopecia areata. Some clones in this sample may be carry-over from other donors' samples. The chain couples TRBV7-2 to TRBJ1-5; perhaps TRBD1 as D (6 bases). For the CDR3, the DNA is TGTGCCAGCAGCTTAGTCGCAGGGGCTCAGCCCCAGCATTTT. It codes for CASSLVAGAQPQHF.